Below, 29 T cell receptor beta chains from the same sample are listed, as sequenced in a study of T cell responses to AZD1222 COVID-19 vaccine. Assay used: immunoSEQ multiplex PCR; TCRdb lists only in-frame clones, some missing. The table shows 120,000 to 150,000 clones, with more than 85% occurring only once. Sequenced here: peripheral blood, sampled on day 0 of AZD1222 vaccination. The receptors shown here come from an adult in good health.

This chain joins TRBV25-1 and TRBJ2-3; 7 nucleotides agree with TRBD2. Germline V gives CDR1 MGHDK, CDR2 SYGVNS. The V segment lost 1 base and the J segment 3 bases; nucleotides outside the gene matches: 7. This CDR3 has 16 amino acids. DNA of the CDR3: TGTGCCAGCAGTGAATCCGGCGGGAGTATGACAGATACGCAGTATTTT. The encoded protein is CASSESGGSMTDTQYF.

This clone was observed a single time. The V gene is TRBV7-6, the J gene TRBJ2-7; tentatively, D is TRBD1 or TRBD2 (5 bases each). Germline-derived CDR1 and CDR2 are SGHVS and FNYEAQ. V was trimmed by 4 bases and J by 0 bases, leaving 22 bases between them. CDR3 length: 18 amino acids. The CDR3 here is CASSSPRTTGGYSYEQYF. In DNA, the CDR3 is TGTGCCAGCAGCTCCCCACGGACGACTGGGGGTTACTCCTACGAGCAGTACTTC.

V and J are TRBV4-3 and TRBJ2-1; weak D call: TRBD1 (5 bases). The germline V gene has CDR1 LGHNA and CDR2 YSLEER. The CDR3 covers 15 residues. V was cut by 0 bases and J by 7 bases, with 13 bases left in between. The CDR3 is CASSQEGAQMNEQFF. CDR3 DNA sequence: TGCGCCAGCAGCCAAGAAGGGGCACAGATGAATGAGCAGTTCTTC.

V gene TRBV7-2 combines with J gene TRBJ1-2, with TRBD1 matching 10 bases. Trimming at V came to 5 bases and at J to 7 bases, leaving 10 bases not matched to a gene. This CDR3 region has 15 residues. The germline gives CDR1 SGHTA, CDR2 FQGNSA. This chain's CDR3 is CASSVRDRGLAGYTF. The DNA of the CDR3 is TGTGCCAGCAGCGTCCGGGACAGGGGCCTCGCTGGCTACACCTTC.

The rearrangement links TRBV18 to TRBJ1-1, with D possibly matching TRBD1 (5 bases). Deletions cut 4 bases from V and 4 bases from J, with 19 bases between. Germline V gene lookup returns CDR1 KGHSH and CDR2 LQKENI. The CDR3 consists of 16 residues. CDR3 region: CASSQDGARWVTEAFF. In nucleotides, the CDR3 is TGTGCCAGCTCACAGGATGGGGCAAGATGGGTCACTGAAGCTTTCTTT. The variable domain in full, with the rest retrieved from reference TRBV18 and TRBJ1-1, is NAGVMQNPRHLVRRRGQEARLRCSPMKGHSHVYWYRQLPEEGLKFMVYLQKENIIDESGMPKERFSAEFPKEGPSILRIQQVVRGDSAAYFCASSQDGARWVTEAFFGQGTRLTVV.

The chain joins TRBV6-5 to TRBJ2-7, with 7 bases aligning to TRBD2. Germline V gene lookup returns CDR1 MNHEY and CDR2 SVGAGI. Trimming cost V 6 bases and J 4 bases; bases outside gene matches: 9. The CDR3 consists of 14 residues. The CDR3 region is CASRSGTTEYEQYF. Here the CDR3 DNA reads TGTGCCAGCAGGTCCGGGACTACGGAATACGAGCAGTACTTC.

The genes are TRBV5-1 and TRBJ1-1; D might be TRBD1 (6 bases). CDR1 is SGHRS, CDR2 YFSETQ, per germline. Trimming left V 4 bases short and J 1 base short, with 14 bases between. The CDR3 contains 15 residues. Written as DNA, the CDR3 is TGCGCCAGCAGCGTGTCCGGGACAAGGAACACTGAAGCTTTCTTT. Residues: CASSVSGTRNTEAFF.

This CDR3 reads CATSRDMVAGEETGELFF. The CDR3 DNA reads TGTGCCACCAGCAGAGATATGGTAGCGGGAGAGGAAACCGGGGAGCTGTTTTTT. This chain uses TRBV15 with TRBJ2-2, with 9 bases lining up with TRBD2. The CDR3 extends over 18 amino acids. The trim removed 0 bases at V and 5 bases at J, leaving 10 bases unmatched. Germline V gene lookup returns CDR1 LNHNV and CDR2 YYDKDF (reference sequence).

This chain uses TRBV7-8 with TRBJ2-7, with D unresolved. Germline V gene sequence: CDR1 SGHVS, CDR2 FQNEAQ. The CDR3 runs 12 residues. Trimming pared 3 bases from V and 12 bases from J, leaving 15 bases between. CDR3 protein: CASSFSYGSTYF. In DNA form, the CDR3 reads TGTGCCAGCAGCTTTAGTTATGGTAGCACGTACTTC.

V usage is TRBV9 and J usage is TRBJ1-4; D is unclear. CDR3 length: 15 residues. The ends were cut back, 0 bases at V and 8 bases at J, with 14 bases in the middle. Germline V CDR1 and CDR2: SGDLS, YYNGEE. CDR3 DNA: TGTGCCAGCAGCGTAGGTGGGAGGGCGAGCGAAAAACTGTTTTTT. Its translation is CASSVGGRASEKLFF.

The J gene is TRBJ2-2, the V gene TRBV6-5; D is perhaps TRBD1 (6 bases). V gave up 0 bases and J gave up 5 bases, with 10 bases separating them. CDR3 size: 15 residues. The germline gives CDR1 MNHEY, CDR2 SVGAGI. In nucleotides, the CDR3 is TGTGCCAGCAGTTACTCGGCAGGGGAGACCGGGGAGCTGTTTTTT. It yields the protein CASSYSAGETGELFF.

This chain links TRBV18 with TRBJ1-1, with D hard to call. The V end lost 3 bases, the J end lost 2 bases, and 25 bases lay between the germline ends. CDR1 and CDR2 from the germline V gene are KGHSH and LQKENI. The CDR3 is made up of 19 amino acids. CDR3 sequence reads: CASSPRGFEVWTGNTEAFF. The CDR3 DNA is TGTGCCAGCTCACCCCGGGGTTTTGAGGTGTGGACGGGAAACACTGAAGCTTTCTTT.

This clone appeared once. The J gene is TRBJ2-7, the V gene TRBV27; D might be TRBD1 (6 bases). CDR1 and CDR2 from the germline V gene are MNHEY and SMNVEV (reference sequence). The CDR3 is 14 residues long. Deletions cut 2 bases from V and 6 bases from J, with 14 bases between. The CDR3 coding sequence is TGTGCCAGCAGTTTAAACTATAGGGGGTCCGAGCAGTACTTC. This codes for CASSLNYRGSEQYF.

The V gene is TRBV19, the J gene TRBJ1-5; D remains unclear. Germline CDR1 reads LNHDA; CDR2 reads SQIVND (reference sequence). V was pared by 5 bases and J by 3 bases, with 8 bases between. This CDR3 has 13 amino acids. CDR3 nucleotide sequence: TGTGCCAGTAGTGCCAGACTCAATCAGCCCCAGCATTTT. Its translation: CASSARLNQPQHF.

V and J are TRBV24-1 and TRBJ1-4; D remains ambiguous. CDR1 is KGHDR, CDR2 SFDVKD, per germline. Trimming took off 4 bases at V and 6 bases at J, with 23 bases between the two ends. The CDR3 extends over 18 amino acids. CDR3 DNA: TGTGCCACCAGTGACTTTATTAAGGAGGGCCAAATCGATGAAAAACTGTTTTTT. This codes for CATSDFIKEGQIDEKLFF.

The rearrangement joins TRBV28 to TRBJ1-4, with 7 nucleotides matching TRBD1. Germline loops: CDR1 MDHEN, CDR2 SYDVKM. The length of the CDR3 is 14 residues. The J segment lost 4 bases and the V segment lost 5 bases, leaving 4 bases of the junction unmatched. The CDR3 spells CASSLQGDNEKLFF. The DNA for the CDR3 is TGTGCCAGCAGTCTCCAGGGGGATAATGAAAAACTGTTTTTT. Based on the CDR3 plus reference TRBV28 and TRBJ1-4, the full variable domain is DVKVTQSSRYLVKRTGEKVFLECVQDMDHENMFWYRQDPGLGLRLIYFSYDVKMKEKGDIPEGYSVSREKKERFSLILESASTNQTSMYLCASSLQGDNEKLFFGSGTQLSVL.

The chain recombines TRBV9 with TRBJ2-2; 9 nucleotides agree with TRBD1. J lost 7 bases, V lost 5 bases, and 12 bases had no gene match. The CDR3 sequence is 16 residues long. From germline, CDR1 is SGDLS and CDR2 YYNGEE. The CDR3 DNA is TGTGCCAGCAGGGGAACCGGGACAGGGATCCACGGGGAGCTGTTTTTT. This gives the protein CASRGTGTGIHGELFF.

The V and J genes are TRBV1 and TRBJ1-5. TRBV1 is termed a pseudogene. CDR3 size: 13 residues. The CDR3 loop reads CTSSQEDVQPQHF. DNA of the CDR3: TGCACCAGCAGCCAAGAAGACGTTCAGCCCCAGCATTTT.

The V call is TRBV6-2 or TRBV6-3, the J call TRBJ2-5, with D perhaps TRBD1 (6 bases). V shed 5 bases and J shed 1 base, with 14 bases lying between them. Germline loops: CDR1 MNHEY, CDR2 SVGEGT. The CDR3 is made up of 15 amino acids. The CDR3 DNA reads TGTGCCAGCAGTGATTTGACAGGTTCCCAAGAGACCCAGTACTTC. This translates into CASSDLTGSQETQYF.

On this clone: Other DNA sequences in the sample encode the same CDR3. Here the CDR3 reads CASSPGTGSYEQYF. The CDR3 nucleotides read TGTGCCAGTAGTCCCGGGACAGGGAGTTACGAGCAGTACTTC. The rearrangement links TRBV19 to TRBJ2-7, with 9 positions matching TRBD1. J gave up 4 bases and V 5 bases, and 6 bases lay outside the gene matches. Per germline, CDR1 LNHDA and CDR2 SQIVND (reference sequence). The CDR3 has 14 residues.

The rearrangement uses TRBV7-6 and TRBJ1-1, with a tentative D call TRBD1 (5 bases). Germline CDR1 and CDR2: SGHVS and FNYEAQ. With 5 bases removed from V and 3 bases from J, the gap between germline ends came to 19 bases. The CDR3 is 16 residues long. Here the CDR3 reads CASSIISQGGYTEAFF. The CDR3 DNA is TGTGCCAGCAGCATCATAAGCCAGGGTGGTTACACTGAAGCTTTCTTT.

This chain joins TRBV7-2 and TRBJ1-5; D possibly corresponds to TRBD1 (6 bases). Trimming removed 8 bases at V and 0 bases at J, with 14 bases between. Germline loops: CDR1 SGHTA, CDR2 FQGNSA. The CDR3 contains 15 residues. The CDR3 protein is CASHGGGASNQPQHF. The CDR3 DNA is TGTGCCAGCCACGGAGGGGGGGCTAGCAATCAGCCCCAGCATTTT.

The V and J genes are TRBV5-4 and TRBJ2-4; the D is unclear. Looked up from germline, CDR1 is SGHNT and CDR2 is YYREEE (reference sequence). Trimming left V 4 bases short and J 0 bases short, with 14 bases between. The CDR3 is made up of 16 amino acids. The CDR3 region has the DNA TGTGCCAGCAGCAAGGACGTATCCGTAGCCAAAAACATTCAGTACTTC. It is translated as CASSKDVSVAKNIQYF.

V gene TRBV4-3 combines with J gene TRBJ1-2, with D perhaps TRBD1 (6 bases). The CDR3 loop spans 15 amino acids. Between the trimmed V and J ends, which lost 0 bases and 3 bases, there was a span of 11 bases. Germline assignment: CDR1 LGHNA and CDR2 YSLEER. CDR3 sequence: CASSQERGAHYGYTF. DNA of the CDR3: TGCGCCAGCAGCCAAGAGAGGGGGGCCCACTATGGCTACACCTTC.

In DNA, the CDR3 is TGTGCCATCAGTGGCCTACAGGAAACCGGGGAGCTGTTTTTT. Translation gives CAISGLQETGELFF. V gene TRBV10-3 combines with J gene TRBJ2-2, with TRBD1 as a possible D gene (5 bases). V lost 4 bases, J lost 5 bases, and 11 bases lay in between. Looked up from germline, CDR1 is ENHRY and CDR2 is SYGVKD. The CDR3 is made up of 14 amino acids.

The rearrangement joins TRBV20-1 to TRBJ1-3, with 7 bases matching TRBD1. Germline V gives CDR1 DFQATT, CDR2 SNEGSKA (reference sequence). V lost 3 bases to trimming and J lost 6 bases; unmatched junction nucleotides: 5. This CDR3 region has 13 residues. The DNA of the CDR3 is TGCAGTGCTAGTCGTCAGGGGGAAAACACCATATATTTT. Protein sequence: CSASRQGENTIYF.

The V and J genes are TRBV7-9 and TRBJ2-5; D may match TRBD1 or TRBD2 (5 bases each). This CDR3 contains 17 residues. CDR1 and CDR2 from the germline V gene are SEHNR and FQNEAQ (reference sequence). The V end was cut by 2 bases, the J end by 4 bases, with 20 bases between. CDR3 protein: CASSLTWIRDARETQYF. The CDR3 coding sequence is TGTGCCAGCAGCTTAACCTGGATCCGGGACGCCAGAGAGACCCAGTACTTC.

This rearrangement joins TRBV19 to TRBJ1-6, with TRBD1 matching 7 bases. This CDR3 is 14 amino acids long. V shed 6 bases, J shed 5 bases, and the junction held 4 bases outside the gene matches. Germline CDR1 and CDR2: LNHDA and SQIVND (reference sequence). CDR3 DNA: TGTGCCAGTAGGACCGGGACAGATAATTCACCCCTCCACTTT. Translated, it gives CASRTGTDNSPLHF.

The sample holds one count of this clone. The rearrangement links TRBV19 to TRBJ1-1; weak D call: TRBD1 (6 bases). V lost 7 bases, J lost 7 bases, and 25 bases lay in between. CDR3 length: 16 amino acids. Per the germline V gene, CDR1 is LNHDA and CDR2 is SQIVND (reference sequence). The CDR3, as DNA: TGTGCCAGTAAGGGGGACACAGGACAGAATGGCATTGAAGCTTTCTTT. Residues: CASKGDTGQNGIEAFF.